Reported below is one TCR beta chain. Its specificity is not known. This specimen comes from a study of CD8 T cells in ankylosing spondylitis. Regarding the study as a whole: Existing reports had already noted some motif variants in reactive arthritis synovial fluid and blood. A TCR beta motif of roughly 8 highly homologous variants seemed to mark ankylosing spondylitis blood. Disease-linked clones reportedly concentrated significantly in matched ankylosing spondylitis synovial fluid.

The CDR3 has 15 residues. J gave up 5 bases and V 5 bases, and 9 bases lay outside the gene matches. The V gene's germline CDR1 is KGHSH and CDR2 LQKENI. Molecular-barcoded quantitative 5'-RACE produced these TCR beta libraries. TCRdb processed the 5' RACE reads anew with MiXCR; each CDR3 protein has one entry. The table lists roughly 90,000 distinct CDR3 sequences, roughly 8% of them singletons. The source is a male donor with ankylosing spondylitis or in good health (not recorded which). The source material was blood, either unsorted or a sorted T cell fraction (not recorded which). This rearrangement joins TRBV18 to TRBJ1-5, with 7 bases fitting TRBD1. Here the CDR3 reads CASSAETGRDQPQHF. CDR3 sequence (DNA): TGTGCCAGCTCAGCCGAGACAGGGCGGGATCAGCCCCAGCATTTT.